The present T cell receptor beta chain was sequenced within a study of blood T cell repertoires in COVID-19 (dated by TCRdb to 2018 to 2021). At the level of the whole study: Samples covering the acute and convalescent phases of COVID-19 were provided by collaborators in the United States, Italy and Spain. The material from the prospective study consisted of cDNA or gDNA derived from T cells, B-cell-depleted T cells, or PBMCs. The dataset comprised deeply sampled blood TCRbeta repertoires from subjects exposed to, actively infected with, or recovered from COVID-19. A freely available public database, intended as a resource for researchers studying the immune response to SARS-CoV-2, is where the repertoires were released. The samples were drawn from two sources: the first 160 participants of the ongoing ImmuneRACE study, and 1,254 subjects contributed by 6 global collaborators. The sample metadata nearly always contained a de-identified subject ID, COVID-19 status, age in years and sex. HLA class I and class II types, where available, came from metadata supplied by the sample provider rather than from assay-based typing.

Inclusive of the bounding cysteine and phenylalanine, the CDR3 is 13 residues long. Kept here is only the CDR3 DNA, which spans 39 bases and is read in frame from base 1. CDR1 and CDR2, looked up from the germline V gene, are SGHVS and FQNEAQ. The junction carries 8 bases between V and J, which are trimmed by 0 bases and 8 bases respectively. Whole blood was collected in K2EDTA tubes by collaborating institutions according to the institutions' own protocols. For TCRbeta analysis, collaborator samples were shipped as frozen whole blood, as isolated PBMCs, or as DNA extracted from either sample type. TCRbeta CDR3 regions were amplified from genomic DNA using the immunoSEQ Assay, a bias-controlled multiplex PCR. In the authors' own workflow: The number of nucleated cells in each sample was estimated from the amplification of reference gene primers within the assay. Sequence reads were collapsed and filtered to measure the absolute abundance of every unique TCRbeta CDR3 rearrangement. Productive Simpson clonality was computed per sample as the square root of Simpson's diversity index over productive rearrangements. TCRdb limited this immuneACCESS table to in-frame rearrangements with V and J called. A share of clones is missing; checked studies link under half to unresolved V genes, and the rest is unexplained. V, J and clone size were drawn from that table, and D and trimming were deduced from the DNA. In all, the sample holds about 47,000 clones, and roughly nine tenths of those were seen once. 6.4% of the sample lies in the top ten.

Comment on this clone: The clone's antigen remains unknown. No base quality information exists; no much larger clone differs at one position.

The research as a whole found: Clinical and demographic metadata were provided uncurated, with the amount varying by source and participant.

The sequence derives from an older man with active COVID-19. Material for sequencing was peripheral blood. Recombination connected TRBV7-8 to TRBJ2-1, with a weak D call of TRBD1 (6 bases match). CDR3 protein: CASSLAGAHEQFF. The bases read TGTGCCAGCAGCTTAGCGGGGGCCCATGAGCAGTTCTTC.